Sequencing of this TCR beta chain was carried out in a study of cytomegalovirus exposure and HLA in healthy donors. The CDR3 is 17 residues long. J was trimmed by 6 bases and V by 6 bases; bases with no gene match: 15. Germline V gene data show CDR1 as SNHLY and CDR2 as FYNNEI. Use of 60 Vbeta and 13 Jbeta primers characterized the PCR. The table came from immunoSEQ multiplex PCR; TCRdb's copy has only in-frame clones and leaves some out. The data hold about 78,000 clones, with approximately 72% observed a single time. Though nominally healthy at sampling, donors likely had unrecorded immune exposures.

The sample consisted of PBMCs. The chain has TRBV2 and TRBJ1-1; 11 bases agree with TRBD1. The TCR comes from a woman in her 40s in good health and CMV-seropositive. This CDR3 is CASRARDRGIKYAEAFF. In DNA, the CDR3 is TGTGCCAGCAGGGCCCGGGACAGGGGGATTAAATACGCTGAAGCTTTCTTT.